The clone carrying this T cell receptor beta chain showed up just once. The data originate from a study of blood T cell repertoires in COVID-19. Study-level information: Collection of acute and convalescent COVID-19 samples took place in the United States, Italy and Spain. PBMCs, B-cell-depleted T cells, or T cells provided the cDNA or gDNA that made up the material.

Produced via immunoSEQ multiplex PCR; TCRdb's table is partial and in-frame only. In the table there are some 22,000 clones, 80% to 90% of which are singletons. This receptor was identified in a human donor with active COVID-19. The donor label of this sample is uncertain. Sequences were obtained from peripheral blood.

In DNA, the CDR3 is TGTGCCAGCAGCTCCCGGGGTAGCGGGGTTGTAGATACGCAGTATTTT. This encodes CASSSRGSGVVDTQYF. V is TRBV11-2 and J is TRBJ2-3; 8 bases are shared with TRBD2. From germline, CDR1 is SGHAT and CDR2 FQNNGV. The CDR3 has 16 amino acids. J was trimmed by 5 bases and V by 4 bases; bases with no gene match: 11.